This T cell receptor (beta chain) stems from a study of response to subunit inactivated influenza vaccine. Study-level findings and limits: Every seasonal influenza vaccination brings in few new T cells, the authors suggested.

As for this clonotype: Its antigen is still unknown.

Each CDR3 protein gets one entry after TCRdb re-called the RT-PCR reads with MiXCR. The sample lists 710,000 or so distinct CDR3 sequences; 15% to 19% were seen once. V lost 1 base and J 1 base, leaving 8 bases between the germline ends. The CDR3 runs 14 residues. Germline V gives CDR1 SGDLS, CDR2 YYNGEE. The V gene is TRBV9, the J gene TRBJ2-5, with D perhaps matching TRBD1 or TRBD2 (5 bases each). Here the sequenced sample was PBMCs from blood, taken about 12 days after vaccination. This TCR was sampled from a man in his fifties who received an inactivated influenza vaccine. The CDR3 is CASSVSGSQETQYF. CDR3 bases: TGTGCCAGCAGCGTATCAGGGAGCCAAGAGACCCAGTACTTC.